The 5 T cell receptor beta chains below come from one sample, sequenced in a study of blood T cell repertoires in COVID-19. The data were produced by immunoSEQ multiplex PCR, yet TCRdb's version contains in-frame clones alone and is incomplete. Of approximately 180,000 clones listed, 70% to 90% are singletons. Sequenced: peripheral blood. The receptor set was obtained from a man between 60 and 75 years old with acute or convalescent COVID-19.

This rearrangement joins TRBV24-1 to TRBJ2-1; TRBD2 matches 8 bases. Germline V gives CDR1 KGHDR, CDR2 SFDVKD. With 4 bases clipped from V and 0 bases from J, the junction kept 1 base outside the gene matches. There are 15 residues in the CDR3. The DNA of the CDR3 is TGTGCCACCAGTGAGAGCGGGAGCTCCTACAATGAGCAGTTCTTC. It codes for CATSESGSSYNEQFF.

This chain links TRBV3-1 (or the pseudogene TRBV3-2) with TRBJ1-2; no definite D call. Germline CDR1 and CDR2: LGHDT and YNNKEL (reference sequence). Trimming shortened V by 3 bases and J by 8 bases, and 13 bases separated the two germline ends. This CDR3 region has 13 residues. The DNA for the CDR3 is TGTGCCAGCAGCCAGGCTGGTGTCACGGGCTACACCTTC. The encoded protein is CASSQAGVTGYTF.

The chain joins TRBV11-2 to TRBJ2-7; perhaps TRBD2 as D (5 bases). Trimming left V 2 bases short and J 1 base short, with 12 bases between. CDR1 and CDR2 (germline): SGHAT, FQNNGV. The CDR3 is 15 residues long. The CDR3 region is CASSLYQTGSYEQYF. As DNA, the CDR3 is TGTGCCAGCAGCTTATACCAGACGGGGTCCTACGAGCAGTACTTC.

The chain couples TRBV30 to TRBJ2-7; 8 bases match TRBD1. V lost 2 bases and J lost 5; bases outside the gene matches: 8. Per germline, CDR1 GTSNPN and CDR2 SVGIG (reference sequence). There are 14 residues in the CDR3. The CDR3 loop reads CAWSLWTGLNEQYF. DNA of the CDR3: TGTGCCTGGAGTCTCTGGACAGGGCTCAACGAGCAGTACTTC. The full variable domain, with the rest looked up from reference TRBV30 and TRBJ2-7, is SQTIHQWPATLVQPVGSPLSLECTVEGTSNPNLYWYRQAAGRGLQLLFYSVGIGQISSEVPQNLSASRPQDRQFILSSKKLLLSDSGFYLCAWSLWTGLNEQYFGPGTRLTVT.

Here the CDR3 reads CASSLTGGGSYNEQFF. The DNA for the CDR3 is TGTGCCAGCAGTTTAACGGGAGGGGGATCCTACAATGAGCAGTTCTTC. V and J are TRBV27 and TRBJ2-1; 8 bases agree with TRBD2. The length of the CDR3 is 16 residues. The V and J ends lost 2 bases and 1 base, in that order; junction bases with no gene match: 4. Per the germline V gene, CDR1 is MNHEY and CDR2 is SMNVEV (reference sequence).